This T cell receptor beta chain is from a study of blood T cell repertoires in COVID-19. J gave up 2 bases and V 5 bases, and 7 bases lay outside the gene matches. Germline V CDR1 and CDR2: MDHEN, SYDVKM. This CDR3 region has 15 residues. Profiling relied on immunoSEQ multiplex PCR, and the TCRdb table lists in-frame clones only, not all of them. Of tens of thousands of clones detected, 88% appear once; the ten largest clones hold roughly 45%. The specimen sequenced was peripheral blood. This clonotype was sampled from a human donor in a cohort sampled during active COVID-19. V usage is TRBV28 and J usage is TRBJ2-7, with 9 bases fitting TRBD1. The CDR3 DNA follows: TGTGCCAGCAGTGGGCCGACAGGGGGGGCCTACGAGCAGTACTTC. Its translation is CASSGPTGGAYEQYF.